This paragraph reports one T cell receptor (beta chain). Its antigen is not known. With V trimmed by 4 bases and J by 1 base, 8 bases remained unmatched. This CDR3 region has 16 residues. Germline CDR1 and CDR2: SGDLS and YYNGEE. The data were taken from a study of T cell repertoires in cytomegalovirus infection. Across the whole study: Both recently identified HLA-C-restricted and well-studied HLA-B-restricted CMV epitopes were used in the study.

MiXCR, applied by TCRdb to the reads, yields one record per CDR3 protein. The repertoire holds some 940,000 distinct CDR3 sequences, with around 32% as singletons. This TCR was recovered from a human donor in good health (CMV status not recorded). Some clones in this sample may be carry-over from other donors' samples. V and J are TRBV9 and TRBJ2-3, with 8 bases fitting TRBD1. Here the sequenced sample was cultured CD8+ T cells from PBMCs, taken from culture after CMV antigen stimulation. The CDR3 DNA reads as TGTGCCAGCAGCTCTCAGGGGGCGAGAGGCACAGATACGCAGTATTTT. As protein: CASSSQGARGTDTQYF.